One and the same sample provided the 23 T cell receptor beta chains below, sequenced in a study of cytomegalovirus exposure and HLA in healthy donors. Both 60 Vbeta primers and 13 Jbeta primers went into the PCR. Profiling relied on immunoSEQ multiplex PCR, and the TCRdb table lists in-frame clones only, not all of them. The sample yields around 170,000 clones, about 80% seen once. Sequenced sample: PBMCs. Receptors were obtained from a woman in her forties or fifties in good health and CMV-seropositive.

The chain is built from TRBV5-5 and TRBJ2-7, with 7 bases identical to TRBD1. From germline, CDR1 is SGHKS and CDR2 YYEKEE (reference sequence). The CDR3 is 14 residues long. The ends lost 3 bases at V and 5 bases at J; junction bases unmatched: 8. CDR3 in DNA: TGTGCCAGCAGCTGGGCGACAGGGACGAACGAGCAGTACTTC. This codes for CASSWATGTNEQYF.

The chain recombines TRBV5-1 with TRBJ1-5; unclear D gene. Germline assignment: CDR1 SGHRS and CDR2 YFSETQ. V was pared by 0 bases and J by 2 bases, with 9 bases between. The CDR3 totals 15 residues. This CDR3 reads CASSLDGVGNQPQHF. The DNA of the CDR3 is TGCGCCAGCAGCTTGGACGGGGTAGGCAATCAGCCCCAGCATTTT.

The V and J genes are TRBV7-2 and TRBJ1-2, with D tentatively TRBD1 (6 bases). The V and J ends lost 1 base and 8 bases respectively, with 8 bases between them. Germline values: CDR1 SGHTA, CDR2 FQGNSA. The CDR3 has 12 residues. CDR3 in amino acids: CASSLGQGGYTF. The CDR3 bases are TGTGCCAGCAGCTTAGGGCAGGGGGGCTACACCTTC.

V gene TRBV30 combines with J gene TRBJ2-7; 7 nucleotides agree with TRBD2. After removal of 5 bases from V and 0 bases from J, the junction contained 10 bases not matched to a gene. The CDR3 has 15 residues. Germline V CDR1 and CDR2: GTSNPN, SVGIG (reference sequence). The CDR3, as DNA: TGTGCCTGGTGGCCTAAGGGAGGGTACTCCTACGAGCAGTACTTC. It translates to CAWWPKGGYSYEQYF.

This clone was found a few times. The chain carries TRBV2 and TRBJ1-3, with D possibly TRBD1 on 5 matching bases. The CDR3 runs 12 residues. Trimming removed 5 bases at V and 4 bases at J, with 6 bases between. Germline-derived CDR1 and CDR2 are SNHLY and FYNNEI. Here the CDR3 reads CASSHRGNTIYF. The CDR3 nucleotides are TGTGCCAGCAGTCACAGGGGAAACACCATATATTTT.

The chain employs TRBV18 and TRBJ1-3; D is ambiguous. The CDR3 length is 14 residues. Deletions cut 3 bases from V and 2 bases from J, with 8 bases between. Germline CDR1 reads KGHSH; CDR2 reads LQKENI. In DNA, the CDR3 is TGTGCCAGCTCACCCGGAGAGACTGGAAACACCATATATTTT. Amino acid sequence: CASSPGETGNTIYF. Full variable domain (missing parts from reference TRBV18 and TRBJ1-3): NAGVMQNPRHLVRRRGQEARLRCSPMKGHSHVYWYRQLPEEGLKFMVYLQKENIIDESGMPKERFSAEFPKEGPSILRIQQVVRGDSAAYFCASSPGETGNTIYFGEGSWLTVV.

This sequence joins TRBV5-1 and TRBJ1-5; TRBD1 agrees at 11 bases. With 4 bases clipped from V and 2 bases from J, the junction kept 2 bases outside the gene matches. Germline V CDR1 and CDR2: SGHRS, YFSETQ. This CDR3 is 15 amino acids long. CDR3 sequence (DNA): TGCGCCAGCAGCCGGACAGGGGGCGGCAATCAGCCCCAGCATTTT. This encodes CASSRTGGGNQPQHF.

This sequence joins TRBV27 and TRBJ2-5; TRBD2 agrees at 12 bases. Unmatched junction bases numbered 11, after V lost 5 bases and J lost 7 bases. The CDR3 contains 16 residues. The V gene's germline CDR1 is MNHEY and CDR2 SMNVEV (reference sequence). The CDR3 DNA reads as TGTGCCAGCAGTCCCCGGACTAGCGGGGTCCGGGGGACCCAGTACTTC. Amino acid sequence: CASSPRTSGVRGTQYF.

The V call is TRBV7-9, the J call TRBJ2-1, with 8 bases identical to TRBD2. Per germline, CDR1 SEHNR and CDR2 FQNEAQ (reference sequence). The junction had 6 bases not matched to a gene; V was cut back by 1 base and J by 4 bases. The CDR3 is 16 amino acids. CDR3 residues: CASSLEVGGDYNEQFF. The CDR3 DNA sequence: TGTGCCAGCAGCTTAGAGGTCGGGGGGGATTACAATGAGCAGTTCTTC.

This clone showed up just a few times. The chain couples TRBV5-5 to TRBJ1-3; 7 nucleotides align to TRBD1. Germline CDR1 reads SGHKS; CDR2 reads YYEKEE (reference sequence). Unmatched junction bases numbered 4, after V lost 2 bases and J lost 2 bases. The CDR3 extends over 15 amino acids. CDR3 coding DNA: TGTGCCAGCAGCTTACAGGGGAATGCTGGAAACACCATATATTTT. This codes for CASSLQGNAGNTIYF.

The J gene is TRBJ2-2, the V gene TRBV28, with 7 bases aligning to TRBD2. In germline, CDR1 is MDHEN, CDR2 SYDVKM. Trimming at V came to 6 bases and at J to 4 bases, leaving 2 bases not matched to a gene. This CDR3 has 13 residues. The CDR3 bases are TGTGCCAGCAGGTCGGGGGGCACCGGGGAGCTGTTTTTT. It specifies CASRSGGTGELFF.

The chain employs TRBV19 and TRBJ2-4; the D is unclear. V was trimmed by 1 base and J by 5 bases, leaving 12 bases between them. There are 15 residues in the CDR3. CDR1 and CDR2 (germline): LNHDA, SQIVND (reference sequence). The CDR3 nucleotides read TGTGCCAGTAGTATAGCCCCAGCTGGGCAAAACATTCAGTACTTC. Translating gives CASSIAPAGQNIQYF. The entire variable domain, with the rest obtained from reference TRBV19 and TRBJ2-4, is as follows: DGGITQSPKYLFRKEGQNVTLSCEQNLNHDAMYWYRQDPGQGLRLIYYSQIVNDFQKGDIAEGYSVSREKKESFPLTVTSAQKNPTAFYLCASSIAPAGQNIQYFGAGTRLSVL.

V is TRBV4-1 and J is TRBJ1-2, with 8 bases that match TRBD1. This CDR3 region has 15 residues. CDR1 is MGHRA and CDR2 is YSYEKL in the germline V gene. Trimming took 3 bases from V and 10 from J; bases not matched to a gene: 13. In DNA form, the CDR3 reads TGCGCCAGCAGCCAGACCTCGGTAGGACAGGGACACTACACCTTC. This codes for CASSQTSVGQGHYTF.

V gene TRBV18 combines with J gene TRBJ1-2; D remains unclear. The CDR3 contains 13 residues. Germline CDR1 KGHSH, CDR2 LQKENI. Trimming removed 6 bases at V and 8 bases at J, with 16 bases between. The CDR3 DNA reads as TGTGCCAGCTCCCAAACGGCGACAAGGGGCTACACCTTC. This sequence encodes CASSQTATRGYTF.

Comments on this clone: One junction end does not reproduce the germline sequence, and a read error may be involved. Other nucleotide sequences from this sample produce the same CDR3. This chain links TRBV5-1 with TRBJ2-2, with a weak D call TRBD2 (5 bases). Germline lookup yields CDR1 SGHRS and CDR2 YFSETQ. The CDR3 is 16 residues long. The chain's CDR3 is CASSPMGASNTGELFF. The CDR3 nucleotides are TGCGCCAGCAGCCCGATGGGAGCTTCGAATACCGGGGAGCTGTTTTTT.

The chain carries TRBV18 and TRBJ1-3, with 11 bases identical to TRBD1. V lost 2 bases and J lost 9; bases outside the gene matches: 9. Germline V gene sequence: CDR1 KGHSH, CDR2 LQKENI. The CDR3 sequence is 16 residues long. CDR3 in DNA: TGTGCCAGCTCACCAACCGGGACAGGGGGTCACGGCACCATATATTTT. This sequence encodes CASSPTGTGGHGTIYF.

The V call is TRBV10-3, the J call TRBJ1-5; D gene ambiguous. The germline V gene has CDR1 ENHRY and CDR2 SYGVKD. The CDR3 has 12 residues. The V gene lost 6 bases and the J gene lost 6 bases, with 9 bases spanning the gap. As DNA, the CDR3 is TGTGCCATCAGCCCAGATGGTCAGCCCCAGCATTTT. The encoded protein is CAISPDGQPQHF.

The gene calls are TRBV6-5 and TRBJ2-6; weak D call: TRBD1 (6 bases). This CDR3 has 15 residues. The V end was cut by 4 bases, the J end by 0 bases, with 7 bases between. CDR1 and CDR2 (germline): MNHEY, SVGAGI. The CDR3 nucleotides read TGTGCCAGCAGTTTAGGGGGCTCTGGGGCCAACGTCCTGACTTTC. Translated, it gives CASSLGGSGANVLTF.

The chain has TRBV4-2 and TRBJ2-5; a weak D match, TRBD1 (6 bases). CDR3 length: 15 amino acids. The germline CDR1 and CDR2 sequences are LGHNA and YNFKEQ. With 6 bases removed from V and 3 bases from J, the gap between germline ends came to 17 bases. The CDR3 sequence is CASRNRAGVEETQYF. The DNA of the CDR3 is TGTGCCAGCAGAAATAGGGCAGGGGTCGAAGAGACCCAGTACTTC.

The chain has TRBV21-1 and TRBJ1-5; TRBD1, the table's D call, was not compared with the DNA. TRBV21-1 is a pseudogene. This CDR3 is 14 amino acids long. CDR3 loop: CAFFTGPGGQPQHF. The CDR3 nucleotides are TGTGCCTTTTTCACAGGGCCGGGTGGACAGCCCCAGCATTTT.

This clone occurred once. The V call is TRBV7-9, the J call TRBJ2-5; TRBD2 agrees at 9 bases. The CDR3 is made up of 15 amino acids. Germline V CDR1 and CDR2: SEHNR, FQNEAQ (reference sequence). V shed 5 bases, J shed 4 bases, and the junction held 8 bases outside the gene matches. Written as DNA, the CDR3 is TGTGCCAGCAGCCCGCGGCGGGGGGGCCGAGAGACCCAGTACTTC. Translating it yields CASSPRRGGRETQYF.

V and J are TRBV4-1 and TRBJ2-7; D is unresolved. The CDR3 has 13 residues. Germline CDR1 reads MGHRA; CDR2 reads YSYEKL. V lost 1 base to trimming and J lost 6 bases, with 10 bases between them. The CDR3 loop reads CASSQAPGREQYF. Written as DNA, the CDR3 is TGCGCCAGCAGCCAAGCGCCGGGTCGCGAGCAGTACTTC.

The chain joins TRBV6-6 to TRBJ1-3; D is ambiguous. Germline CDR1 and CDR2: MNHNY and SVGAGI (reference sequence). V was pared by 5 bases and J by 5 bases, with 13 bases between. This CDR3 is 14 amino acids long. CDR3 region: CASSNEGGRNTIYF. The CDR3 DNA follows: TGTGCCAGCAGTAACGAGGGTGGGCGAAACACCATATATTTT.